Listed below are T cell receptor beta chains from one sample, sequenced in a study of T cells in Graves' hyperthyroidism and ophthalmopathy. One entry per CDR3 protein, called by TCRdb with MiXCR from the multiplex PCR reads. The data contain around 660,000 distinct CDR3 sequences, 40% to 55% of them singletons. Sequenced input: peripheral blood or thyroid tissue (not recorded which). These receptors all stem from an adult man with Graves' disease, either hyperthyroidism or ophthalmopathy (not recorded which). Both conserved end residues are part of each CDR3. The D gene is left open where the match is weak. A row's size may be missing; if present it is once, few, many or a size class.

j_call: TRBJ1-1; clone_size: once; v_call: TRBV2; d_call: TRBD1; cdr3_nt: TGTGCCAGCAGTGGCCAGGGGGCGCGGGTCACTGAAGCTTTCTTT; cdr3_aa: CASSGQGARVTEAFF
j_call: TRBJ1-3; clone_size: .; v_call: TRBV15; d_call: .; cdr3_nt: TGTGCCACCAGTCACCCGAGGAGATCTGGAAACACCATATATTTT; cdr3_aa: CATSHPRRSGNTIYF
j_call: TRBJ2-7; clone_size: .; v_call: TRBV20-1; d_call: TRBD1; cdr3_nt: TGCAGTGCTAGTCCCGGGACAGGAGGCGAGCAGTACTTC; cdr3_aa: CSASPGTGGEQYF
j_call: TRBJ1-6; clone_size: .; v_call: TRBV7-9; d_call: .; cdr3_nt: TGTGCCAGCAGCGGGAAAAATTCACCCCTCCACTTT; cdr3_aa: CASSGKNSPLHF
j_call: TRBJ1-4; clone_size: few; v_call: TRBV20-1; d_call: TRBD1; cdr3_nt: TGCAGTGCTAGAGCCGGGACAGGGCTTGAAAAACTGTTTTTT; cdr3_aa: CSARAGTGLEKLFF
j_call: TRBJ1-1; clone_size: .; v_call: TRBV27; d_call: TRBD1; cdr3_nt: TGTGCCAGCAGTCCCAGTAAGGGACAGGTGTCTGAAGCTTTCTTT; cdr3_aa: CASSPSKGQVSEAFF
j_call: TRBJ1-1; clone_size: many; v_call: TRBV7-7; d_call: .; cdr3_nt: TGTGCTAGCAGCTCATCAACGAACACTGAAGCTTTCTTT; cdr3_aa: CASSSSTNTEAFF
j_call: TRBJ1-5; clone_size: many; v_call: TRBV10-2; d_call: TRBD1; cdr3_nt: TGCGCCAGCAGTGAGTCCCCCAGGGGGTATCAGCCCCAGCATTTT; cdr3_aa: CASSESPRGYQPQHF
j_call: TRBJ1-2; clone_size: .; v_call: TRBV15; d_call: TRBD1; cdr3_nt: TGTGCCACCAGCAGGAATCGACAGGGGGCAAATGGCTACACCTTC; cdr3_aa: CATSRNRQGANGYTF
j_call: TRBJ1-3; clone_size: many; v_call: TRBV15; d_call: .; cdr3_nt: TGTGCCACCAGCAGAGGGGAGAGAGACACCATATATTTT; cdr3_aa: CATSRGERDTIYF
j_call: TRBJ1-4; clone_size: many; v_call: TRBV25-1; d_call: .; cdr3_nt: TGTGCCAGCTGGGGGGCGGATGAAAAACTGTTTTTT; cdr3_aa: CASWGADEKLFF
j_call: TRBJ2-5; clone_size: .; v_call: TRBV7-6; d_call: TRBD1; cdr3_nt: TGTGCCAGCAGCTTGGTCCGGACAGGGATGGGCCAAGAGACCCAGTACTTC; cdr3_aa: CASSLVRTGMGQETQYF
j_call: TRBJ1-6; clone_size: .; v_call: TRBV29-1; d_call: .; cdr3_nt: TGCAGCCCGACCCCCATGGACGATTCACCCCTCCACTTT; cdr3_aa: CSPTPMDDSPLHF
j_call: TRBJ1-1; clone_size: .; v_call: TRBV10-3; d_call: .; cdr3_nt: TGTGCCAGCAGCCTTGGACGACCTGAAGCTTTCTTT; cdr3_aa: CASSLGRPEAFF
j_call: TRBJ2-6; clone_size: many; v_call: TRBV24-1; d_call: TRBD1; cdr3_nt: TGTGCCACCAGTGATCCACAGGGGTCTGGGGCCAACGTCCTGACTTTC; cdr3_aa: CATSDPQGSGANVLTF
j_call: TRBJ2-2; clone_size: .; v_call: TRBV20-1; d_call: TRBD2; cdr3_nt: TGCAGTGCTAAGCGGGGGATGAACACCGGGGAGCTGTTTTTT; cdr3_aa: CSAKRGMNTGELFF
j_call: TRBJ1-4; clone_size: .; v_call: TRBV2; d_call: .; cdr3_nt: TGTGCCAGCAGGGGGGTGACAAAACTGTTTTTT; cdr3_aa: CASRGVTKLFF
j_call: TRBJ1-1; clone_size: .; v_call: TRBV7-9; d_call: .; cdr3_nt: TGTGCCAGCAGCTTGTGGGGAAAAGGGCGCAAGAACACTGAAGCTTTCTTT; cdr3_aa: CASSLWGKGRKNTEAFF
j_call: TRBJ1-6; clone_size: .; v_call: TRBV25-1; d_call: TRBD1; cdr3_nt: TGTGCCAGCAGCGATGCCGGGACAGGGGCCCACTCACCCCTCCACTTT; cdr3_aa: CASSDAGTGAHSPLHF
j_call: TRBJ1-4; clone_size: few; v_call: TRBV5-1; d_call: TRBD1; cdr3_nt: TGCGCCAGCAGCCCGGACAGGGGATCCGGAAAACTGTTTTTT; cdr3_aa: CASSPDRGSGKLFF
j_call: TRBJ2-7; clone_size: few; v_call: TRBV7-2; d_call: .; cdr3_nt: TGTGCCAGCAGCCCGGTGGTGAGAAACGAGCAGTACTTC; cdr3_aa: CASSPVVRNEQYF
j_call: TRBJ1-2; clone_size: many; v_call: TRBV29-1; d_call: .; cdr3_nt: TGCAGCGTTGGTCCTTTGGGCCAGGGCGTTGGTGGTGGCTACACCTTC; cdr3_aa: CSVGPLGQGVGGGYTF
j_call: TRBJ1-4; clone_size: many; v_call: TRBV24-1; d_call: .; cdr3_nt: TGTGCCACCAAGGGTACAGCTAATGAAAAACTGTTTTTT; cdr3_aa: CATKGTANEKLFF
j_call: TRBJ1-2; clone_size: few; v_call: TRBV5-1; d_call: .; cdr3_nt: TGCGCCAGCAGCTTGGACCGTCAGACAGTGAACTATGGCTACACCTTC; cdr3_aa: CASSLDRQTVNYGYTF
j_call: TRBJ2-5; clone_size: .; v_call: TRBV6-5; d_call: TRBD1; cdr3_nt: TGTGCCAGCAGTTCGTCACAGGGGATTGGAGAGACCCAGTACTTC; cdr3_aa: CASSSSQGIGETQYF
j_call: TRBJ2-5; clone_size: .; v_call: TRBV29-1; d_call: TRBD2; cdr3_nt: TGCAGCGCCGGGGGGGCAGGATACCAAGAGACCCAGTACTTC; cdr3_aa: CSAGGAGYQETQYF
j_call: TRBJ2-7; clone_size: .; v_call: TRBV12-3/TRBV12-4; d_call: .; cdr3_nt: TGTGCCAGCAGTTTAAGGGAGGCTGCCTACGAGCAGTACTTC; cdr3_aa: CASSLREAAYEQYF
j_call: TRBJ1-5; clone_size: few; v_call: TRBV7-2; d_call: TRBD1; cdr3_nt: TGTGCCAGCAGCTTTTCCGGACAGGGTGGGCGTTTGAGCAATCAGCCCCAGCATTTT; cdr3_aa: CASSFSGQGGRLSNQPQHF
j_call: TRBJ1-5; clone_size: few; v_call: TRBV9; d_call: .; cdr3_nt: TGTGCCAGCAGCGCGGACTGGGATCAGCCCCAGCATTTT; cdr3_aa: CASSADWDQPQHF
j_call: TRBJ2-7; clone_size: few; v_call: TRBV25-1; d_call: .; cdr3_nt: TGTGCCAGCAGTGCTAGACCGGGACCCTACGAGCAGTACTTC; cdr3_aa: CASSARPGPYEQYF
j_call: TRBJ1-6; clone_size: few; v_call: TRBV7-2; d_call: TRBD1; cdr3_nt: TGTGCCAGCAGCTTGGGGGACAGGAATAATTCACCCCTCCACTTT; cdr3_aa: CASSLGDRNNSPLHF
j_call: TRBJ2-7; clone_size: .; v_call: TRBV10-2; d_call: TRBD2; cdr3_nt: TGCGCCAGCAGTGAATTAACTAGCGGTTCCTACGAGCAGTACTTC; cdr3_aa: CASSELTSGSYEQYF
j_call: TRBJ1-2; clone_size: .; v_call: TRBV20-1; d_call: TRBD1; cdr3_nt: TGCAGTGCCGGGACAGGGGTGAATCCGGGCTACACCTTC; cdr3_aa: CSAGTGVNPGYTF
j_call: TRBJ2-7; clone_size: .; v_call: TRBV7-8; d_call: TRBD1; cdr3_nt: TGTGCCAGCAGCTCGACACAGGGGTTCACCTACGAGCAGTACTTC; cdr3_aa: CASSSTQGFTYEQYF
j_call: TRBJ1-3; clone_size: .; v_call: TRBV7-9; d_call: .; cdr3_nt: TGTGCCAGCAGCTTGCCAACGGGAGGCTCTGGAAACACCATATATTTT; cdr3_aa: CASSLPTGGSGNTIYF
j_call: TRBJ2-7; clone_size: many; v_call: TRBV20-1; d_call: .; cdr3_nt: TGCAGTGCTAGGAGCTCTAGCGTGGAGTACTTC; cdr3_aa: CSARSSSVEYF
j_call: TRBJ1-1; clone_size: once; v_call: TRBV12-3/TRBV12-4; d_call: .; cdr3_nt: TGTGCCAGCAGTTTAATAGACACTGAAGCTTTCTTT; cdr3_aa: CASSLIDTEAFF
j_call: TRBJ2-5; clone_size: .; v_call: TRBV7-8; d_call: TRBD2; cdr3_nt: TGTGCCAGCGGACTAGCGGGAGGAGTAAGGGAGACCCAGTACTTC; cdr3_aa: CASGLAGGVRETQYF
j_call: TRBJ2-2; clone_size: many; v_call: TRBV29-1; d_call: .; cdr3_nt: TGCAGCGTTGACGTCGGGTGGAACACCGGGGAGCTGTTTTTT; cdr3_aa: CSVDVGWNTGELFF
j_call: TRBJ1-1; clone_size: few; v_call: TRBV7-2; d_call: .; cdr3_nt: TGTGCCAGCAGCTTAAAGGGGAGAACTACTGAAGCTTTCTTT; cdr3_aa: CASSLKGRTTEAFF
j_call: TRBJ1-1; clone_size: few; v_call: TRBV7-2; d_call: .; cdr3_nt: TGTGCCAGCAGCTTGTTGGGCAGCGCTGAAGCTTTCTTT; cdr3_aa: CASSLLGSAEAFF
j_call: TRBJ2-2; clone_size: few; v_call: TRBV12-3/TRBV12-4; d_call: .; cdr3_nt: TGTGCCAGCAGCCCGGGGTACGGCGGGGAGCTGTTTTTT; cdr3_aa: CASSPGYGGELFF
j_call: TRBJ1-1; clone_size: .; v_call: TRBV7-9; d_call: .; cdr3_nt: TGTGCCAGCAGTTCCCAGGGAGGTGAAGCTTTCTTT; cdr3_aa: CASSSQGGEAFF
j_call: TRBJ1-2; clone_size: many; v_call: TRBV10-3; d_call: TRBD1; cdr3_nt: TGTGCCATCAGCGGGACAGGGGCTAACTATGGCTACACCTTC; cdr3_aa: CAISGTGANYGYTF
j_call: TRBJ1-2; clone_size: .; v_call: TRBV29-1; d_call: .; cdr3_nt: TGCAGCGGTGGGTCGGATGGCTACACCTTC; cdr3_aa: CSGGSDGYTF
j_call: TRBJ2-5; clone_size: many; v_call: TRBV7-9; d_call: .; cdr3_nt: TGTGCCAGCAGCTTAGGGGTTAGCGGACAAGAGACCCAGTACTTC; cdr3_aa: CASSLGVSGQETQYF
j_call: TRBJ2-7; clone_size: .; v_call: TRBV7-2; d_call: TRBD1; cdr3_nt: TGTGCCAGCAGCTTAGCGAGGACAGGTATTCTCTCCTACGAGCAGTACTTC; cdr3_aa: CASSLARTGILSYEQYF
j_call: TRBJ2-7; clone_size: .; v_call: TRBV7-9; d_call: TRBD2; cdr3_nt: TGTGCCAGCAGCACCCGGGCCGGGACTAGAAACGAGCAGTACTTC; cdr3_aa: CASSTRAGTRNEQYF
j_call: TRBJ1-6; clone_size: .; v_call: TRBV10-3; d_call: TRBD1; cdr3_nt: TGTGCCATCAATGACAGGGGCGCCGGGTCAGACAATTCACCCCTCCACTTT; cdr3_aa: CAINDRGAGSDNSPLHF
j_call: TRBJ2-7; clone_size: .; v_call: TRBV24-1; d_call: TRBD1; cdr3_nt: TGTGCCACCAGTGAGGACGGGACAGGGGGCTCCTACGAGCAGTACTTC; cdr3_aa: CATSEDGTGGSYEQYF
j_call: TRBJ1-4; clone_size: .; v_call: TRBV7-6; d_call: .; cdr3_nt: TGTGCCAGCACCTTGGGGGCGGGCGCTAATGAAAAACTGTTTTTT; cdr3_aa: CASTLGAGANEKLFF
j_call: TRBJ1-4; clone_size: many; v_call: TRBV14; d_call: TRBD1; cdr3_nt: TGTGCCAGCAGCCCCTTCGGACAGGCTAATGAAAAACTGTTTTTT; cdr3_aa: CASSPFGQANEKLFF
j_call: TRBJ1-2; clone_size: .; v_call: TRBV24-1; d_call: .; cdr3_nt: TGTGCCACCAGTGCCTCCCGATATGGCTACACCTTC; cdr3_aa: CATSASRYGYTF
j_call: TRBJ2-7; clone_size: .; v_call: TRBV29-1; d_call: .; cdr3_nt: TGCAGCGCGCTAACGGGGCAGTACTTC; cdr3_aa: CSALTGQYF
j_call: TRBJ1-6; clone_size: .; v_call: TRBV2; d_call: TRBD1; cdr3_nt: TGTGCCAGCAGCCCCGGTGGACAGGGCGATAATTCACCCCTCCACTTT; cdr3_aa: CASSPGGQGDNSPLHF